What follows is one TCR beta chain and its context. Its antigen is currently unknown. The sample is drawn from a study of cytomegalovirus exposure and HLA in healthy donors. General observations from the study: Most TCRs appeared rarely, but some public TCRs recurred in many donors.

Germline loops: CDR1 SGHRS, CDR2 YFSETQ. V lost 0 bases and J lost 3, with 9 bases in between. The CDR3 loop spans 14 amino acids. The study ran its PCR with 60 Vbeta and 13 Jbeta primers. TCRdb keeps only in-frame clones here, not all; method: immunoSEQ multiplex PCR. The sample holds some 130,000 clones, over 65% seen once. The chain carries TRBV5-1 and TRBJ2-5; the D is unclear. The sequence came from a man aged 50 or older in good health and CMV-seronegative. Sequencing was carried out using PBMCs. In nucleotides, the CDR3 is TGCGCCAGCAGCTTGGGAGGCACTAAAGAGACCCAGTACTTC. This gives the protein CASSLGGTKETQYF.